Sequencing of this T cell receptor beta chain was carried out in a study of cytomegalovirus exposure and HLA in healthy donors. This clone turned up a few times. The PCR made use of 60 Vbeta and 13 Jbeta primers. Study processing details: A later analysis counted roughly 74 million unique TCR beta chains, some 12 million shared. Sequencing was performed with immunoSEQ multiplex PCR; in TCRdb, only in-frame clones are kept and a portion is missing. V and J calls and clone size come straight from that table; D and trimming were deduced from the DNA. The table has 100,000 to 150,000 clones, about 81% seen once. The CDR3 sequence is 13 residues long. Germline CDR1 LNHDA, CDR2 SQIVND (reference sequence). The V segment lost 9 bases and the J segment 5 bases; nucleotides outside the gene matches: 8.

The source of this sequence is a woman between 40 and 50 years old in good health and CMV-seropositive. Input material: PBMCs. V is TRBV19 and J is TRBJ2-7; TRBD1 matches 9 bases. This chain's CDR3 is CASSDRGTHEQYF. The CDR3, as DNA: TGTGCCAGCTCGGACAGGGGAACCCACGAGCAGTACTTC. The full variable domain, its missing parts supplied by reference TRBV19 and TRBJ2-7, is DGGITQSPKYLFRKEGQNVTLSCEQNLNHDAMYWYRQDPGQGLRLIYYSQIVNDFQKGDIAEGYSVSREKKESFPLTVTSAQKNPTAFYLCASSDRGTHEQYFGPGTRLTVT.